This TCR beta chain was recovered during a study of read filtering for tumor transcriptome and immune sequencing. Study-level information: Per sample, TCR-region reads ranged about 3.5 to 11 million by IR-seq, roughly 85 to 1273 by RNA-seq.

This CDR3 comprises 13 residues. The germline V and J ends were trimmed by 6 bases and 9 bases, with 20 bases remaining between them. Germline loops: CDR1 DFQATT, CDR2 SNEGSKA (reference sequence). This clonotype showed up just a few times. The library was built from roughly 400 ng RNA with molecular barcoded adaptors for alpha/delta and beta/gamma chains. TCRdb called the reads again in MiXCR, with one record for every CDR3 protein. The data contain approximately 93,000 distinct CDR3 sequences, roughly 21% of them singletons. V gene TRBV20-1 combines with J gene TRBJ2-5, with D possibly being TRBD1 or TRBD2 (7 bases each). Specimen: a population of CD138-negative cells sorted from bone marrow. This clonotype originated in a donor aged 40 or over with multiple myeloma. The CDR3, as DNA: TGCAGTGCCCTCTTACTCAGGGGGGGGGCCCAGTACTTC. This encodes CSALLLRGGAQYF.